Below are 7 T cell receptor beta chains sequenced from a single sample in a study of response to subunit inactivated influenza vaccine. TCRdb itself ran the RT-PCR reads through MiXCR, one entry per CDR3 protein. The data hold 150,000 to 200,000 distinct CDR3 sequences, with 9.5% to 12% observed a single time. The specimen comprised CD8+ T cells sorted from PBMCs, sampled 23 to 25 months after vaccination. The receptors come from a man between 50 and 69 years old who received an inactivated influenza vaccine.

V gene TRBV7-6 combines with J gene TRBJ2-1; D gene unclear. Germline lookup yields CDR1 SGHVS and CDR2 FNYEAQ. The CDR3 spans 15 residues. The V end was cut by 1 base, the J end by 0 bases, with 7 bases between. The CDR3 protein is CASSLDPSSYNEQFF. Written as DNA, the CDR3 is TGTGCCAGCAGCTTAGATCCTAGCTCCTACAATGAGCAGTTCTTC. Combining the CDR3 with reference TRBV7-6 and TRBJ2-1 gives the whole variable domain GAGVSQSPRYKVTKRGQDVALRCDPISGHVSLYWYRQALGQGPEFLTYFNYEAQQDKSGLPNDRFSAERPEGSISTLTIQRTEQRDSAMYRCASSLDPSSYNEQFFGPGTRLTVL.

V is TRBV4-1 and J is TRBJ2-5; possibly TRBD1 for D (5 bases). Germline V gives CDR1 MGHRA, CDR2 YSYEKL. The CDR3 contains 15 residues. Between the trimmed V and J ends, which lost 2 bases and 3 bases, there was a span of 13 bases. Written as DNA, the CDR3 is TGCGCCAGCAGCCAACAGGGTATAAACGAAGAGACCCAGTACTTC. Its translation: CASSQQGINEETQYF.

This clonotype has a handful of counts. The V gene is TRBV30, the J gene TRBJ1-1; 9 nucleotides agree with TRBD1. This CDR3 has 13 residues. V lost 2 bases and J lost 4; bases outside the gene matches: 2. Per germline, CDR1 GTSNPN and CDR2 SVGIG (reference sequence). Written as DNA, the CDR3 is TGTGCCTGGAGTCGGACAGGGGTCACTGAAGCTTTCTTT. Translating it yields CAWSRTGVTEAFF.

The gene calls are TRBV12-3 or TRBV12-4 and TRBJ1-1; D is uncertain. CDR3 length: 12 amino acids. Trimming removed 6 bases from V and 4 bases from J, with 9 bases in between. The CDR3 spells CASSPSLTEAFF. The DNA for the CDR3 is TGTGCCAGCAGCCCTTCTCTCACTGAAGCTTTCTTT.

This clonotype has only a few counts. The rearrangement uses TRBV20-1 and TRBJ2-5; 10 nucleotides match TRBD2. This CDR3 contains 14 residues. Germline V CDR1 and CDR2: DFQATT, SNEGSKA (reference sequence). Losses at the gene ends were 4 bases for V and 5 bases for J; bases not matched to a gene: 7. The CDR3 loop is CSAIKREGPETQYF. The CDR3 DNA sequence: TGCAGTGCTATCAAGCGGGAGGGCCCGGAGACCCAGTACTTC.

The sample holds many counts of this clonotype. CDR3 bases: TGTGCCAGCAGTTCCTCACAGGGGTACGAGCAGTACTTC. Protein product: CASSSSQGYEQYF. The rearrangement links TRBV27 to TRBJ2-7; the match to TRBD1 covers 7 bases. Germline CDR1 MNHEY, CDR2 SMNVEV (reference sequence). Trimming took 4 bases from V and 4 from J; bases not matched to a gene: 4. The CDR3 contains 13 residues.

The rearrangement uses TRBV4-3 and TRBJ2-3; TRBD2 agrees at 8 bases. This CDR3 is built from 18 residues. Per germline, CDR1 LGHNA and CDR2 YSLEER. Trimming took 4 bases from V and 6 from J; bases not matched to a gene: 18. As DNA, the CDR3 is TGCGCCAGCAGCCCTAGTATCGGGGGGGCCCACGAGACGGATACGCAGTATTTT. It encodes CASSPSIGGAHETDTQYF.